This T cell receptor (beta chain) was retrieved from a study of T cell repertoires in cytomegalovirus infection. TCRdb analysed the reads with MiXCR anew, one entry per CDR3 protein. Of about 570,000 distinct CDR3 sequences listed, approximately 40% are singletons. Worth noting for this clonotype: Antigen specificity is unknown.

The sequence was obtained from a human donor in good health (CMV status not recorded). Some clones in this sample may be carry-over from other donors' samples. Sample: cultured PBMCs, taken from culture after CMV antigen stimulation.

CDR3 residues: CASSSWGTGVEPQHF. DNA of the CDR3: TGTGCCAGCAGCTCCTGGGGGACAGGGGTTGAGCCCCAGCATTTT. V is TRBV7-1 and J is TRBJ1-5; 10 bases fit TRBD1. Being an ORF, TRBV7-1 has a function that is uncertain. The CDR3 totals 15 residues. V lost 3 bases, J lost 8 bases, and 7 bases stayed unmatched.